The TCR beta chain described here comes from a study of cytomegalovirus exposure and HLA in healthy donors. The study, taken as a whole, reports: In an earlier analysis, most TCR beta V segments were productive about 87% or about 30% of the time.

The PCR made use of 60 Vbeta and 13 Jbeta primers. Original processing methods: As a later analysis found, there were around 86 million unique TCR beta chains, of which approximately 10 million were shared. Profiled with immunoSEQ multiplex PCR; TCRdb holds only in-frame clones, not every one. Clone size and the V and J calls come from that table; the DNA yielded D and trimming. The sample carries about 220,000 clones, 82% recorded once. The CDR3 covers 16 residues. Germline V gene sequence: CDR1 LNHDA, CDR2 SQIVND (reference sequence). J was trimmed by 3 bases and V by 1 base; bases with no gene match: 4. Concerning this clone: Its cognate antigen is unknown.

Material for sequencing was PBMCs. This clonotype was sampled from a middle-aged woman in good health and CMV-seropositive. The chain uses TRBV19 and TRBJ2-7; 12 bases map to TRBD2. The CDR3 region is CASSIATSGSRYEQYF. The CDR3 nucleotides read TGTGCCAGTAGTATAGCGACTAGCGGGAGCCGCTACGAGCAGTACTTC.